This TCR beta chain was identified in a study of T-cell memory formation after mild COVID-19. TCRdb independently ran MiXCR on the 5' RACE reads; one entry per CDR3 protein. The repertoire holds roughly 450,000 distinct CDR3 sequences, with 15% to 20% as singletons. This clonotype was seen only a few times. The CDR3 extends over 18 amino acids. With V trimmed by 3 bases and J by 5 bases, 11 bases remained unmatched. Germline V gene sequence: CDR1 ENHRY, CDR2 SYGVKD. The genes are TRBV10-3 and TRBJ2-1; 12 positions match TRBD2. This receptor was taken from an adult woman who had mild COVID-19 (a few samples of this study predate the infection). Cell type and time point are not known. Input material: PBMCs or a T cell subset sorted from them (not recorded which). Here the CDR3 reads CAISDALAGGTGHNEQFF. Written as DNA, the CDR3 is TGTGCCATCAGTGATGCACTAGCGGGGGGCACCGGCCACAATGAGCAGTTCTTC.